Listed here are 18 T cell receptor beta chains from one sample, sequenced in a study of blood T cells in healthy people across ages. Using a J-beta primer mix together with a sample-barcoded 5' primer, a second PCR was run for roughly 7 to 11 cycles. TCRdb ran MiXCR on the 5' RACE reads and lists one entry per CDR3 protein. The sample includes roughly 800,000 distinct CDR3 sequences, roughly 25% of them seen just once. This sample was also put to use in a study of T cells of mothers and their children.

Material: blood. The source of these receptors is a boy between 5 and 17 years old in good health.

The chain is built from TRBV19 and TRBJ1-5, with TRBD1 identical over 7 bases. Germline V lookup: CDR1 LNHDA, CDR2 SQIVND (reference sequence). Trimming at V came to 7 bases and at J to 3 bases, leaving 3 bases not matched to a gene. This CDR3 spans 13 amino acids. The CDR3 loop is CASMTGNNQPQHF. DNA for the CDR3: TGTGCCAGTATGACAGGGAACAATCAGCCCCAGCATTTT.

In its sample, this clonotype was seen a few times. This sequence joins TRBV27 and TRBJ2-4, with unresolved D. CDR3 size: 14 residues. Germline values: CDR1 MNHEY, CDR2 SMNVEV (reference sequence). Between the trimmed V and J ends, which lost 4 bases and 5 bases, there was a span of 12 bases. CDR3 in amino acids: CASSSLIRENIQYF. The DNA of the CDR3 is TGTGCCAGCAGTTCCCTAATCCGCGAAAACATTCAGTACTTC.

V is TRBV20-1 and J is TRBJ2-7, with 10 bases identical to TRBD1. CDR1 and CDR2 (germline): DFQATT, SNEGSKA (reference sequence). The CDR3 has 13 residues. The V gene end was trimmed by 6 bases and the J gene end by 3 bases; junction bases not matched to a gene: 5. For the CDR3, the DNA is TGCAGTGCCACGGGACAGGGGATCTACGAGCAGTACTTC. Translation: CSATGQGIYEQYF.

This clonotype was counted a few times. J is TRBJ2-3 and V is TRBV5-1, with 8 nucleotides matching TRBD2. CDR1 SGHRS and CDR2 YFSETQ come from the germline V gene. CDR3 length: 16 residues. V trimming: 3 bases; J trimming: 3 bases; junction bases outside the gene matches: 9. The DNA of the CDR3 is TGCGCCAGCAGCTGGGGAGCGGGGGTGTCGACAGATACGCAGTATTTT. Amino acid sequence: CASSWGAGVSTDTQYF.

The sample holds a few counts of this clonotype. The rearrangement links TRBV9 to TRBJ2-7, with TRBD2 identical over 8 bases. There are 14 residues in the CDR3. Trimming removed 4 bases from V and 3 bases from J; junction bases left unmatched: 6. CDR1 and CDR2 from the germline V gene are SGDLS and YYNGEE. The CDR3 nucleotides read TGTGCCAGCAGCCCCGCCGGGACTAGCTACGAGCAGTACTTC. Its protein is CASSPAGTSYEQYF. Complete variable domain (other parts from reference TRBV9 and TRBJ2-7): DSGVTQTPKHLITATGQRVTLRCSPRSGDLSVYWYQQSLDQGLQFLIQYYNGEERAKGNILERFSAQQFPDLHSELNLSSLELGDSALYFCASSPAGTSYEQYFGPGTRLTVT.

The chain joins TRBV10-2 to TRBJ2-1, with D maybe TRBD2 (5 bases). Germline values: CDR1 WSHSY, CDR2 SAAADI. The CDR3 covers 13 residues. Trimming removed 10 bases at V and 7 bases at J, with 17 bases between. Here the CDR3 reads CAIPRVPANEQFF. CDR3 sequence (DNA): TGCGCCATCCCGAGGGTTCCAGCAAATGAGCAGTTCTTC.

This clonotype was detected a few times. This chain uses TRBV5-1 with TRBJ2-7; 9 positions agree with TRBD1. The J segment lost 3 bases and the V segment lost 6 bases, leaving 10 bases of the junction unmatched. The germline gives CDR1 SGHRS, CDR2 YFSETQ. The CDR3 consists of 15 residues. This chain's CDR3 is CASNKANRGHYEQYF. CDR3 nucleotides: TGCGCCAGCAACAAGGCAAACAGGGGGCACTACGAGCAGTACTTC.

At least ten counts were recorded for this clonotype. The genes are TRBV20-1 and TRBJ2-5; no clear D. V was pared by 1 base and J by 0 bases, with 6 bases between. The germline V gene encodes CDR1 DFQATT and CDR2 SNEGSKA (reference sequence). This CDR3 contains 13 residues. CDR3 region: CSARVMYQETQYF. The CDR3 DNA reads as TGCAGTGCTAGAGTCATGTACCAAGAGACCCAGTACTTC.

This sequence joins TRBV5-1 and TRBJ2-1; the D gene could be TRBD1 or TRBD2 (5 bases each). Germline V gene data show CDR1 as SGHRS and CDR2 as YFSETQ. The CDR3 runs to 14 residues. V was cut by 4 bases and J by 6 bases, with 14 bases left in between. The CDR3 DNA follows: TGCGCCAGCAGCCTGCTGGGGACGGGCAATGAGCAGTTCTTC. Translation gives CASSLLGTGNEQFF.

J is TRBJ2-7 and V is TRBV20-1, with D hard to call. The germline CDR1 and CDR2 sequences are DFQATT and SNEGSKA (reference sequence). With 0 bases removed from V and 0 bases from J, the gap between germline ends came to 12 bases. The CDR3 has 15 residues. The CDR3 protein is CSAREVGQLSYEQYF. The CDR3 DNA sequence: TGCAGTGCTAGAGAAGTAGGCCAGCTCTCCTACGAGCAGTACTTC.

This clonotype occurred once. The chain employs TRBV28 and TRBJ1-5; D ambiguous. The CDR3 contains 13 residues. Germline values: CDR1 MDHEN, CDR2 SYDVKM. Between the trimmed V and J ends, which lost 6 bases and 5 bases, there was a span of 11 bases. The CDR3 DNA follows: TGTGCCAGCAGGGGGTCCCGCGATCAGCCCCAGCATTTT. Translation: CASRGSRDQPQHF.

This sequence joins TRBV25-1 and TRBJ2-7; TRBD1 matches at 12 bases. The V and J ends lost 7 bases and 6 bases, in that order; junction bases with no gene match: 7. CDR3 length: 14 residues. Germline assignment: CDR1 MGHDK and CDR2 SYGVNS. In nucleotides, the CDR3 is TGTGCCAGCACCTTGGGACAGGGGGCCCTCGAGCAGTACTTC. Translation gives CASTLGQGALEQYF.

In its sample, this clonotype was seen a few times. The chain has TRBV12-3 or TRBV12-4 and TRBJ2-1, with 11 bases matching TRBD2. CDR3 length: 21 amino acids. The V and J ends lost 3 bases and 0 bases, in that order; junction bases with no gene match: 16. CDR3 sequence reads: CASSFPPGIAGGRSSYNEQFF. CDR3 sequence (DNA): TGTGCCAGCAGTTTTCCCCCCGGGATAGCGGGGGGGCGAAGCTCCTACAATGAGCAGTTCTTC.

The CDR3 here is CSAAGLSGLTNEQFF. The DNA of the CDR3 is TGCAGTGCGGCTGGACTAAGCGGGTTGACCAATGAGCAGTTCTTC. The chain links TRBV20-1 to TRBJ2-1; the D gene is possibly TRBD2 (6 bases). This CDR3 comprises 15 residues. V lost 6 bases to trimming and J lost 6 bases, with 21 bases between them. Germline CDR1 and CDR2: DFQATT and SNEGSKA (reference sequence).

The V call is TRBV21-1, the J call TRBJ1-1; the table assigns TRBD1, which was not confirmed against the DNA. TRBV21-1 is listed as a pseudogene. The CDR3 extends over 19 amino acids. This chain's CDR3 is CASTTSRGQGSKKGTEAFF. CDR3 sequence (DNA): TGTGCCAGCACCACCTCTCGAGGACAGGGATCTAAGAAGGGCACTGAAGCTTTCTTT.

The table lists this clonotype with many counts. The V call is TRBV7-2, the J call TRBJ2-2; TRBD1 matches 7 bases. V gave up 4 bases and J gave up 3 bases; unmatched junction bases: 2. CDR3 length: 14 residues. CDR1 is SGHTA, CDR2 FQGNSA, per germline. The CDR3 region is CASSSGQHTGELFF. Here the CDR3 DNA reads TGTGCCAGCAGCTCGGGACAGCACACCGGGGAGCTGTTTTTT.

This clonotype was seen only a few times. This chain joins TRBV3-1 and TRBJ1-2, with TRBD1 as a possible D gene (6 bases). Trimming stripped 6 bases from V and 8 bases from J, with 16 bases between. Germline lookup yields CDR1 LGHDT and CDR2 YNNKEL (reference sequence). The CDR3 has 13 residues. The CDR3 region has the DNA TGTGCCAGCAGGGGTCTTCCAGGGGACGGCTACACCTTC. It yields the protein CASRGLPGDGYTF.

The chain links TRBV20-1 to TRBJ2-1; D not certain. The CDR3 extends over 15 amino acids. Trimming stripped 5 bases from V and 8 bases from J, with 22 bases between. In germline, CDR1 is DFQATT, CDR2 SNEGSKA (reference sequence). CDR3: CSAAHEDQIVYEQFF. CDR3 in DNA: TGCAGTGCTGCACACGAGGACCAAATAGTCTATGAGCAGTTCTTC.